The T cell receptor beta chain described here comes from a study of cytomegalovirus exposure and HLA in healthy donors (dated by TCRdb to the late 2010s). Study-wide context: An earlier analysis of some 600 of the donors reported around 280 Gb of sequence data and 95 million to 130 million unique TCR beta sequences obtained from around 190 million T cells. Roughly 300 gigabases of sequencing data and tens of millions of unique TCR sequences made up an early release that covered several hundred HLA-typed donors. Of the 398 genotyped donors, about 80% fell in the genetic ancestry cluster associated with self-reported Caucasian donors. The study aimed to test whether signatures of past pathogen exposure could be identified by cataloging public T cell receptors. The study used immunosequencing to profile the T cell repertoires of under 700 subjects and linked those repertoires to cytomegalovirus serostatus. A separate validation cohort of approximately 120 different subjects was used in addition to the 666-subject first cohort. To predict cytomegalovirus infection status, the study combined high-throughput TCR immunosequencing, statistical association of individual TCRs with disease status, and machine learning. In a later analysis, previously published TCR beta repertoires from 550 to 750 donors were re-analyzed and high-resolution HLA genotyping was added so that TCR occurrence patterns could be studied. In the later analysis, no new phenotypic data were used to find candidate immune exposures; instead, reliance was placed on TCR beta sequences and their occurrence across donors. An earlier analysis of fewer than 700 of the donors applied high-throughput TCR beta sequencing to assess whether each TCR beta V gene segment acted as functional or pseudogenic. Donor age, sex, ethnicity and CMV serostatus were collected together with the repertoire data. In a later genetic analysis, genome-wide SNP genotypes for about 65% of the roughly 670 donors were used, and that subset was treated as a discovery cohort. All discovery cohort repertoires had been generated using a single sequencing platform. Both class I and class II loci were covered by HLA typing, at four-digit resolution. The number of donors typed differed by locus, with roughly 629-640 for A, B, C, DRB1 and DQB1, more than 500 for DQA1, 600 to 610 for DPA1, and roughly 450 for DPB1. Roughly five DR-DQ haplotypes were treated as single units for association and clustering because of strong linkage in the cohort. On average, roughly 200,000 unique TCR beta nucleotide sequences were sequenced per donor among some 420 genotyped donors of the cohort, with about 19% of those sequences being non-productive. General conclusions and limits of the study: A further reported finding was that TCR beta sequences accurately predicted the HLA-A and HLA-B alleles for most subjects in the first cohort. The authors suggested that the approach could potentially be generalized to other disease states and immunological phenotypes. In this cohort, only TCR beta chains were sequenced, and detectable features were limited by the absence of alpha or paired-chain data. In a later genetic analysis, fewer N-insertions in productive TCRs were reported among donors in an Asian-associated ancestry cluster than the roughly 700-donor mean. Some IMGT-functional V segments, including TRBV6-2 and TRBV6-3, could not be distinguished by the 87-base-pair reads and were therefore excluded. In a later analysis, HLA-associated TCR beta chains were found to be more clonally expanded and to have lower generation probabilities than equally common non-associated chains. The study listed 150 to 200 TCR beta chains as associated with cytomegalovirus. A later analysis found that TCR association rates varied across HLA loci, with DRB1 alleles showing the most associated TCRs and HLA-C alleles the fewest. Because counts were too low, seventeen rarely observed V segments, including chromosome 9 orphons, were left out of the earlier analysis of over 550 of the donors. Assigning TCR associations to individual alleles was difficult when HLA alleles, especially DR and DQ, strongly co-occurred. While some public TCRs were present in many individuals, most TCR sequences turned up only very rarely across donors. In a later analysis, several top co-occurrence clusters were reported to appear linked to parvovirus B19, influenza, CMV and Epstein-Barr virus. A later analysis found that most CMV-associated TCR beta chains appeared HLA-restricted, with HLA associations seemingly driven largely by CMV exposure. A few of the identified cytomegalovirus-associated TCR beta chains were confirmed in vitro to be specific for cytomegalovirus antigens. Specific HLA alleles were associated with 15,000 to 20,000 TCR beta sequences at a false discovery rate of 0.05 in a later analysis. In an earlier analysis of about 540 of the donors, most TCR beta V segments were observed in productive rearrangements about 87% or about 30% of the time, broadly matching IMGT annotations. Cytomegalovirus status was reported to be diagnosed by the classifier with high specificity and sensitivity in both the original and validation cohorts. The only immune exposure information available for the cohort was CMV serostatus. An association between a missense DCLRE1C variant and V-gene and J-gene trimming of TCR beta chains was found in a later genetic analysis and replicated in an independent cohort. A cluster of highly shared sequence variants was judged likely to be a technical artifact of the sequencing pipeline. Correlated functional status among segregating V segments might be attributable to linkage disequilibrium, but an unknown experimental factor could not be ruled out. Because HLA typing was unavailable for some donors at each locus, only the typed subset was used in association tests. Sequencing depth was assumed to be roughly uniform across donors in the presence/absence analyses, though that assumption may not hold.

Trimming removed 5 bases from V and 5 bases from J; the gene matches leave 5 bases unexplained. From a lookup of the germline V gene (reference sequence), CDR1 and CDR2 are LNHDA and SQIVND. Including cysteine and phenylalanine, the CDR3 has 13 amino acids. CDR3 DNA only is kept here, 39 bases in frame from base 1. Remarks on this clone: Its antigen specificity is not known. The sample holds no much larger clone one base away, and base qualities are not on file.

Receptors were amplified or captured by the immunoSEQ multiplex PCR assay. The multiplex PCR relied on a mix of 60 forward primers for TCR Vbeta segments and 13 reverse primers for TCR Jbeta segments. The CDR3 region of rearranged TCR beta genes was amplified from genomic DNA by a multiplex PCR assay. Amplified TCR beta libraries were sequenced as 87-base-pair reads on the Illumina HiSeq System. The published analysis was carried out like this. In a later analysis, some 80 million unique TCR beta chains were counted across the 500 to 850 repertoires, and approximately 11 million of these chains were shared by at least two donors. Raw reads were error-corrected and collapsed into unique sequences by a nearest-neighbor algorithm in which closely related sequences were merged to remove PCR and sequencing errors. To assign V, D and J gene segments, CDR3 sequences were aligned to IMGT reference sequences. For a sequence to be retained, at least a six-nucleotide match to both a V gene segment and a J gene segment was required. A rearrangement was called productive if the CDR3 had no stop codons and remained in frame with V and J, and every other rearrangement was called non-productive. Following IMGT convention, CDR3 was defined as the stretch from the second conserved V-encoded cysteine to the conserved J-encoded phenylalanine. In an earlier analysis of around 540 of the donors, sequences lacking an unambiguous match to a single V gene segment were excluded. An earlier analysis of about 590 of the donors classified V segments as functional when productive rearrangements were above 56.7% and as segregating when the standard deviation between donors was above 5%. To diagnose cytomegalovirus status from the catalog of TCR beta chain sequences, a statistical classification framework was built. In a later analysis, V and J genes were assigned by comparing TCR nucleotide sequences against IMGT/GENE-DB human TR gene sequences. In a later analysis, CDR3 sequences and most-parsimonious VDJ recombination scenarios were assigned using the TCRdist pipeline. In a later analysis, every TCR beta chain was defined by the combination of its CDR3 amino acid sequence and its V-gene family, and reads without a unique V-gene family were dropped. To address suspected cross-contamination and a sequencing artifact, a later analysis removed over 500 highly shared, low-generation-probability nucleotide sequences. In a later analysis, a clonal expansion index was calculated for each public chain from normalized within-repertoire ranks of inferred template counts. Generation probabilities in a later analysis came from a VDJ recombination model fitted to out-of-frame rearrangements, and those results were checked against IGoR. Hypergeometric tests were used in a later analysis to score TCR-TCR, TCR-HLA and TCR-CMV co-occurrence, with a repertoire-size bias correction applied to the TCR pairs. A later analysis estimated false discovery rates by permuting HLA or CMV assignments 20 times. In a later analysis, co-occurring TCRs were grouped using DBSCAN, and TCRdist sequence similarity was added for clustering within HLA-allele-positive subsets. Repertoires with fewer than 30,000 or more than 120,000 public chains were left out of co-occurrence clustering, as were a handful of repertoires with anomalous nucleotide sharing. Entries here come from immuneACCESS through TCRdb and include only in-frame sequences with V and J called. Some clones fail to appear in such tables; in the studies checked, an unresolved V gene covers under half of the shortfall, and the cause of the remainder is unknown. The V and J calls and the clone size are those of that table, but D and trimming were determined from the DNA. For this sample there are 120,000 to 150,000 clones; about three fifths appear just once. The ten largest make up roughly 3.1% of the sample.

The cohort consisted of 650 to 700 healthy bone marrow donors. At the time of sampling, every cohort member was nominally healthy, though immune exposures that went unrecorded were likely present. The donor was CMV seropositive and belonged to the group of a few hundred seropositive cohort members. Every donor gave a peripheral blood sample, and the peripheral blood mononuclear cells from that sample were used for TCR beta sequencing. Genomic DNA extraction from the blood cell samples was performed with the Qiagen DNeasy Blood Extraction Kit. The source is a woman in her twenties or thirties in good health and CMV-seropositive. The chain uses TRBV19 and TRBJ2-7; 8 nucleotides in the junction match TRBD1. What was sequenced was PBMCs. CDR3 sequence: CASSYQGAHEQYF. DNA sequence: TGTGCCAGTAGTTATCAGGGGGCCCACGAGCAGTACTTC.